The entry below gives a single T cell receptor (beta chain) sequence along with its context. This entry comes from a study of cytomegalovirus exposure and HLA in healthy donors. Researchers ran the PCR with 60 Vbeta and 13 Jbeta primers. TCRdb's copy holds only in-frame clones and misses some; the assay was immunoSEQ multiplex PCR. There are about 150,000 clones in the sample; around 80% occur only once, and roughly 1.4% lies in the top ten. Germline lookup yields CDR1 SGHTA and CDR2 FQGNSA. The CDR3 is 12 residues long. V was pared by 4 bases and J by 2 bases, with 5 bases between. The specimen sequenced was PBMCs. This receptor was taken from a woman aged 18-35 years in good health and CMV-seronegative. The rearrangement uses TRBV7-2 and TRBJ1-1, with unresolved D. The CDR3 loop is CASSYINTEAFF. The CDR3 DNA reads as TGTGCCAGCAGCTACATTAACACTGAAGCTTTCTTT.